These 6 T cell receptor beta chains were sequenced from one sample in a study of spatial heterogeneity in lung cancer. Overall study findings and caveats: One measure, the expanded intratumoral alpha and beta TCR count, tracked tumor mutation counts.

Sample time point: sample taken at primary tumor resection. TCRdb re-derived calls from the 5' RACE reads in MiXCR, one entry per CDR3 protein. The sample includes tens of thousands of distinct CDR3 sequences, 15% to 20% of them seen just once. For these receptors, no antigen is known. Sample: lung tumor tissue, taken at surgery. All receptors derive from a female donor with early-stage non-small cell lung cancer.

This clonotype was seen repeatedly, ten times or more. This chain connects TRBV29-1 to TRBJ2-3; 15 nucleotides align to TRBD2. The V segment lost 4 bases and the J segment 1 base; nucleotides outside the gene matches: 18. The CDR3 is 21 amino acids. In germline, CDR1 is SQVTM, CDR2 ANQGSEA. CDR3 region: CSVVVFRGGLAGGPGTDTQYF. The CDR3 DNA reads TGCAGCGTTGTAGTCTTCCGTGGGGGACTAGCGGGAGGACCGGGCACAGATACGCAGTATTTT.

This clonotype has only a few counts. The rearrangement links TRBV30 to TRBJ2-2; 7 bases map to TRBD1. This CDR3 region has 14 residues. Trimming removed 7 bases from V and 0 bases from J; junction bases left unmatched: 5. The germline V gene encodes CDR1 GTSNPN and CDR2 SVGIG (reference sequence). Written as DNA, the CDR3 is TGTGCCTACAACAGGGGCCCGAACACCGGGGAGCTGTTTTTT. It translates to CAYNRGPNTGELFF.

On this clonotype itself: The junction does not match germline at one end; this may be a read error. The chain recombines TRBV4-1 with TRBJ2-7, with TRBD2 matching over 8 bases. Germline CDR1 and CDR2: MGHRA and YSYEKL. This CDR3 is built from 15 residues. CDR3 nucleotide sequence: TGCGCCAGCAGTCCCCCCAGCGGGAGTAGCTACGAGAAGTACTTC. Amino acid sequence: CASSPPSGSSYEKYF.

The CDR3 region has the DNA TGCAGTGCTAGAGGCATGGGGGACTCCTACGAGCAGTACTTC. The encoded protein is CSARGMGDSYEQYF. The chain joins TRBV20-1 to TRBJ2-7; possibly TRBD1 or TRBD2 for D (5 bases each). CDR1 and CDR2 (germline): DFQATT, SNEGSKA (reference sequence). The V gene lost 1 base and the J gene lost 0 bases, with 10 bases spanning the gap. CDR3 length: 14 residues.

The sample holds a few counts of this clonotype. V gene TRBV19 combines with J gene TRBJ2-1, with D unclear. Germline V gene lookup returns CDR1 LNHDA and CDR2 SQIVND (reference sequence). V was shortened by 4 bases and J by 6 bases, with 10 bases between the two germline ends. CDR3 length: 13 residues. The CDR3 DNA sequence: TGTGCCAGTAGTAACGGCCTTCCCAATGAGCAGTTCTTC. Protein sequence: CASSNGLPNEQFF.

The sample holds a few counts of this clonotype. J is TRBJ2-7 and V is TRBV4-1; 7 bases match TRBD2. This CDR3 comprises 16 residues. Germline V gives CDR1 MGHRA, CDR2 YSYEKL. V was clipped by 4 bases and J by 3 bases; unmatched bases: 12. The DNA for the CDR3 is TGCGCCAGCAGCCCCCGCCGCAGCGGGACCCGCTACGAGCAGTACTTC. This sequence encodes CASSPRRSGTRYEQYF.